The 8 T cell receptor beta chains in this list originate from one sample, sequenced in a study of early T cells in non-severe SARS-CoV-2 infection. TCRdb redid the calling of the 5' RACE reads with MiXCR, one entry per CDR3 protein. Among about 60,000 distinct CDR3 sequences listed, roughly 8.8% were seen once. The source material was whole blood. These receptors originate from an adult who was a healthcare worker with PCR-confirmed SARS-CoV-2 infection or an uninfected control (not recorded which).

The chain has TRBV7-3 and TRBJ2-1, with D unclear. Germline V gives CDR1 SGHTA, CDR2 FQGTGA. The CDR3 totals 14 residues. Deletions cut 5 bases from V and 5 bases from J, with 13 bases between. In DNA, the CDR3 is TGTGCCAGCAGCCACAGTGGGAACAACAATGAGCAGTTCTTC. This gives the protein CASSHSGNNNEQFF. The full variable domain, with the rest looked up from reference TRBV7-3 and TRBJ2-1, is GAGVSQTPSNKVTEKGKYVELRCDPISGHTALYWYRQSLGQGPEFLIYFQGTGAADDSGLPNDRFFAVRPEGSVSTLKIQRTERGDSAVYLCASSHSGNNNEQFFGPGTRLTVL.

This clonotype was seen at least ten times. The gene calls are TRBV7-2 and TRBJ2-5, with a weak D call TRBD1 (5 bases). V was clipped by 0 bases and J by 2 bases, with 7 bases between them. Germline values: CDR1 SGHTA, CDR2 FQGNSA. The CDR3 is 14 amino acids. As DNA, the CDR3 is TGTGCCAGCAGCTTAGCGGGGCCGCAAGAGACCCAGTACTTC. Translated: CASSLAGPQETQYF.

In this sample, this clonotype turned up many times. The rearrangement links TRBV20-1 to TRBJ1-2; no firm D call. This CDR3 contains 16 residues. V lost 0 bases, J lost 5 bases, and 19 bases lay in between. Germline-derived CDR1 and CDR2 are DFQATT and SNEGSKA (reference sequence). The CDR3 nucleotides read TGCAGTGCTAGAGACCCAGGCCCCGGTCGGATGTATGGCTACACCTTC. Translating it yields CSARDPGPGRMYGYTF.

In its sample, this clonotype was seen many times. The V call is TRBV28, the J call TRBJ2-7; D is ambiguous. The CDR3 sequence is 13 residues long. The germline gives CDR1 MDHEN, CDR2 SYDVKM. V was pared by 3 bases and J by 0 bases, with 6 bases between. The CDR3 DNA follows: TGTGCCAGCAGTTTGGGCAGCTCCTACGAGCAGTACGTC. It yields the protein CASSLGSSYEQYV.

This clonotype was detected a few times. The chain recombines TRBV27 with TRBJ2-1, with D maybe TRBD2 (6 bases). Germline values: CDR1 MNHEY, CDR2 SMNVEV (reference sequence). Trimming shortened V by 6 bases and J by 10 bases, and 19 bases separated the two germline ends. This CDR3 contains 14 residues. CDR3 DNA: TGTGCCAGCAGCCGGAGGAGGAGGGTCCAAGAGCAGTTCTTC. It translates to CASSRRRRVQEQFF.

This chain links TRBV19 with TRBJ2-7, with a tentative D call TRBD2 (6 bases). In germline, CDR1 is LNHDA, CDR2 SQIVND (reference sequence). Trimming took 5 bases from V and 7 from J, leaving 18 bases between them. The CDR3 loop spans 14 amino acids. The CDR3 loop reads CASSGGTDGREQYV. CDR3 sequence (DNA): TGTGCCAGTAGTGGGGGGACCGACGGCAGGGAGCAGTACGTC.

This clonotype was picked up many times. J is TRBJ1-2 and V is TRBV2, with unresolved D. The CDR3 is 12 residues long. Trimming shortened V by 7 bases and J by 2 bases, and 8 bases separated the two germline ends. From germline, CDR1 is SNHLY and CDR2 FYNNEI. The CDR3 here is CASTYGNYGYTF. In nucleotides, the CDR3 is TGTGCCAGCACGTACGGGAACTATGGCTACACCTTC. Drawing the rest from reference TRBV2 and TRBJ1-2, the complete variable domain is EPEVTQTPSHQVTQMGQEVILRCVPISNHLYFYWYRQILGQKVEFLVSFYNNEISEKSEIFDDQFSVERPDGSNFTLKIRSTKLEDSAMYFCASTYGNYGYTFGSGTRLTVV.

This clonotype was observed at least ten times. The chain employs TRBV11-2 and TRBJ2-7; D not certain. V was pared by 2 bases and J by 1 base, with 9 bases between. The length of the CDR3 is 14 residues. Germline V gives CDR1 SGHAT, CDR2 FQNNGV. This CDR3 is CASSLYTASYEQYV. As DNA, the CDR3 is TGTGCCAGCAGCTTATATACAGCTTCCTACGAGCAGTACGTC.